Listed here is a single TCR beta chain. The data derive from a study of blood T cell repertoires in COVID-19. This CDR3 spans 14 amino acids. CDR1 and CDR2 from the germline V gene are LGHNT and FRNRAP. Trimming took 3 bases from V and 4 from J, leaving 12 bases between them. Data came from immunoSEQ multiplex PCR; TCRdb stores just in-frame clones and leaves some out. The table lists 150,000 or so clones, roughly 85% of them singletons. This sequence was found in a woman aged 45 to 65 who had recovered from COVID-19. The sequenced sample consisted of PBMCs or T cells enriched from blood (not recorded which). This sequence joins TRBV12-5 and TRBJ1-1; D uncertain. CDR3 bases: TGTGCTAGTGGTTTACGGGAAATGGGCACTGAAGCTTTCTTT. Translation: CASGLREMGTEAFF.